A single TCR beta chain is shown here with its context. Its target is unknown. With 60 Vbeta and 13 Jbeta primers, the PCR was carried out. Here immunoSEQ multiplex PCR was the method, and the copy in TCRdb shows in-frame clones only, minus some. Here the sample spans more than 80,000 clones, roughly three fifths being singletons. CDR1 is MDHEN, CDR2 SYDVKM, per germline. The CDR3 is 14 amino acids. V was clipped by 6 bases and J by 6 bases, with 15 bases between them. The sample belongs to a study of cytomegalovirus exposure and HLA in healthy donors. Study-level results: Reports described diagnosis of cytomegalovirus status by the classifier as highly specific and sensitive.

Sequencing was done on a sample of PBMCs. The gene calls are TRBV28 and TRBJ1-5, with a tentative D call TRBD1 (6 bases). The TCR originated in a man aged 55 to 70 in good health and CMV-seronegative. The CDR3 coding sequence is TGTGCCAGCAGCGGGGGGGGCTCCATTCAGCCCCAGCATTTT. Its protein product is CASSGGGSIQPQHF.